This T cell receptor (beta chain) appears in the sequencing data of a study of blood T cell repertoires in COVID-19. On the study more broadly: Donors in the United States, Italy and Spain gave samples during acute or convalescent COVID-19. Nucleic acid was either cDNA or gDNA, and it came from T cells, B-cell-depleted T cells, or PBMCs.

Source study methods: Scientists estimated how many nucleated cells there were by amplifying reference gene primers. This table comes from immunoSEQ multiplex PCR, and its TCRdb copy is limited to in-frame clones, with some not included. That table is the source of V, J and clone size, and D and trimming were worked out from the DNA. The sample yields about 310,000 clones, around 87% seen once. V was pared by 3 bases and J by 0 bases, with 12 bases between. The CDR3 is 16 amino acids. The germline V gene encodes CDR1 LNHNV and CDR2 YYDKDF (reference sequence). The source is a man aged 45 to 65 with active or convalescent COVID-19. Specimen: peripheral blood. The chain uses TRBV15 and TRBJ2-4; D unresolved. Here the CDR3 reads CATSSQVQIAKNIQYF. CDR3 DNA: TGTGCCACCAGCAGCCAGGTCCAGATAGCCAAAAACATTCAGTACTTC.